The next 15 T cell receptor beta chains were all read from a single sample in a study of cytomegalovirus exposure and HLA in healthy donors. The PCR made use of 60 Vbeta and 13 Jbeta primers. Some clones are missing from TCRdb's copy, which holds only in-frame ones; the method was immunoSEQ multiplex PCR. This sample yields about 190,000 clones, of which roughly four fifths are seen a single time; 2.5% to 4% belongs to the top ten. The sequenced sample was PBMCs. The receptors come from a woman aged 25 to 39 in good health and CMV-seropositive.

The genes are TRBV11-3 and TRBJ2-2; D may be TRBD1 (6 bases). The germline gives CDR1 SGHNT, CDR2 YENEEA. The CDR3 totals 16 residues. Trimming removed 5 bases at V and 3 bases at J, with 16 bases between. CDR3 loop: CASSGGASIDTGELFF. The DNA of the CDR3 is TGTGCCAGCAGCGGGGGCGCTAGCATAGACACCGGGGAGCTGTTTTTT.

The table lists this clone with a few counts. The rearrangement joins TRBV6-6 to TRBJ2-7, with no clear D. Trimming stripped 1 base from V and 0 bases from J, with 7 bases between. Germline V gene data show CDR1 as MNHNY and CDR2 as SVGAGI (reference sequence). There are 14 residues in the CDR3. CDR3 sequence reads: CASSYYPNSYEQYF. The CDR3, as DNA: TGTGCCAGCAGTTACTACCCTAACTCCTACGAGCAGTACTTC.

The chain couples TRBV28 to TRBJ2-1, with 11 bases that match TRBD2. Germline CDR1 reads MDHEN; CDR2 reads SYDVKM. Germline trimming cut 4 bases from V and 6 bases from J; bases unmatched to any gene: 8. The CDR3 length is 16 residues. The CDR3 DNA reads as TGTGCCAGCAGTTGGACTAGCGGGTTTTCGCCCAATGAGCAGTTCTTC. Translating it yields CASSWTSGFSPNEQFF.

A single count supports this clone. This chain connects TRBV27 to TRBJ2-1; no clear D. The germline gives CDR1 MNHEY, CDR2 SMNVEV (reference sequence). The CDR3 has 15 amino acids. The V gene lost 3 bases and the J gene lost 2 bases, with 11 bases spanning the gap. CDR3 in amino acids: CASSLGTAPYNEQFF. CDR3 nucleotides: TGTGCCAGCAGTTTGGGCACAGCCCCCTACAATGAGCAGTTCTTC.

This rearrangement joins TRBV28 to TRBJ2-7, with D unresolved. This CDR3 contains 13 residues. The V gene's germline CDR1 is MDHEN and CDR2 SYDVKM. V was cut by 7 bases and J by 3 bases, with 13 bases left in between. This CDR3 reads CASTLDLVYEQYF. The DNA for the CDR3 is TGTGCCAGCACCCTGGATCTAGTCTACGAGCAGTACTTC.

The chain recombines TRBV11-2 with TRBJ2-1; 7 bases are a match to TRBD2. The CDR3 has 15 residues. V was clipped by 6 bases and J by 3 bases; unmatched bases: 8. Germline CDR1 SGHAT, CDR2 FQNNGV. The CDR3 loop reads CASSLPGRRYNEQFF. CDR3 nucleotides: TGTGCCAGCAGTTTACCCGGGAGGCGCTACAATGAGCAGTTCTTC. The full variable domain, with the rest looked up from reference TRBV11-2 and TRBJ2-1, is EAGVAQSPRYKIIEKRQSVAFWCNPISGHATLYWYQQILGQGPKLLIQFQNNGVVDDSQLPKDRFSAERLKGVDSTLKIQPAKLEDSAVYLCASSLPGRRYNEQFFGPGTRLTVL.

This chain joins TRBV19 and TRBJ2-7, with D tentatively TRBD2 (6 bases). Germline CDR1 LNHDA, CDR2 SQIVND (reference sequence). The CDR3 extends over 14 amino acids. V was trimmed by 3 bases and J by 5 bases, leaving 14 bases between them. This CDR3 is CASSIVAEAHEQYF. In DNA, the CDR3 is TGTGCCAGTAGTATCGTAGCGGAGGCCCACGAGCAGTACTTC.

The chain carries TRBV5-1 and TRBJ2-1, with 15 positions matching TRBD2. Looked up from germline, CDR1 is SGHRS and CDR2 is YFSETQ. The CDR3 has 15 residues. V lost 0 bases and J lost 15; bases outside the gene matches: 7. This chain's CDR3 is CASSLEGLAGGKPFF. In DNA form, the CDR3 reads TGCGCCAGCAGCTTGGAGGGACTAGCGGGAGGAAAGCCGTTCTTC.

The chain recombines TRBV10-1 with TRBJ2-1, with D possibly being TRBD2 (5 bases). The CDR3 runs to 14 residues. The V and J ends lost 3 bases and 0 bases respectively, with 6 bases between them. CDR1 and CDR2 (germline): WNHNN, SYGVQD (reference sequence). The CDR3 is CASSEGSSYNEQFF. The CDR3 DNA is TGCGCCAGCAGTGAAGGGAGCTCCTACAATGAGCAGTTCTTC.

The chain links TRBV18 to TRBJ1-2, with 9 positions matching TRBD1. The CDR3 has 15 residues. The trim removed 6 bases at V and 4 bases at J, leaving 9 bases unmatched. The germline V gene has CDR1 KGHSH and CDR2 LQKENI. The DNA of the CDR3 is TGTGCCAGCTCGGAAAGGCGGGACAGGGTCTATGGCTACACCTTC. This codes for CASSERRDRVYGYTF.

J is TRBJ2-7 and V is TRBV19, with TRBD1 identical over 7 bases. The CDR3 totals 17 residues. Germline loops: CDR1 LNHDA, CDR2 SQIVND (reference sequence). V lost 2 bases, J lost 1 base, and 11 bases stayed unmatched. In DNA form, the CDR3 reads TGTGCCAGTAGTATAAGGGGCCCGGGACAGCCATCCTACGAGCAGTACTTC. Amino acids: CASSIRGPGQPSYEQYF.

V gene TRBV6-4 combines with J gene TRBJ2-3; 11 bases are shared with TRBD2. The V gene's germline CDR1 is MRHNA and CDR2 SNTAGT. V was pared by 4 bases and J by 1 base, with 7 bases of the junction left unmatched. The CDR3 contains 17 residues. As DNA, the CDR3 is TGTGCCAGCAGTGTTGGGACTAGCGGAGCGGGCACAGATACGCAGTATTTT. Its translation is CASSVGTSGAGTDTQYF.

The chain uses TRBV27 and TRBJ2-5; D is uncertain. V dropped 5 bases and J dropped 4 bases, with 5 bases sitting between them. Per germline, CDR1 MNHEY and CDR2 SMNVEV (reference sequence). This CDR3 comprises 11 residues. The CDR3 sequence: CASSRGETQYF. The DNA of the CDR3 is TGTGCCAGCAGTAGAGGAGAGACCCAGTACTTC.

The chain carries TRBV19 and TRBJ2-1; TRBD2 aligns across 11 bases. The CDR3 runs 16 residues. Germline loops: CDR1 LNHDA, CDR2 SQIVND (reference sequence). The J segment lost 2 bases and the V segment lost 1 base, leaving 1 base of the junction unmatched. The CDR3, as DNA: TGTGCCAGTAGTATAGGGGGACTAGCGGCCTACAATGAGCAGTTCTTC. Protein: CASSIGGLAAYNEQFF. Full variable domain (missing parts from reference TRBV19 and TRBJ2-1): DGGITQSPKYLFRKEGQNVTLSCEQNLNHDAMYWYRQDPGQGLRLIYYSQIVNDFQKGDIAEGYSVSREKKESFPLTVTSAQKNPTAFYLCASSIGGLAAYNEQFFGPGTRLTVL.

The genes are TRBV29-1 and TRBJ2-1; perhaps TRBD2 as D (6 bases). This CDR3 comprises 13 residues. Trimming removed 4 bases from V and 8 bases from J, with 15 bases in between. CDR1 is SQVTM, CDR2 ANQGSEA, per germline. The CDR3 DNA reads as TGCAGCGTTGTGGGAGGAACGGTGGATGAGCAGTTCTTC. Translating it yields CSVVGGTVDEQFF.